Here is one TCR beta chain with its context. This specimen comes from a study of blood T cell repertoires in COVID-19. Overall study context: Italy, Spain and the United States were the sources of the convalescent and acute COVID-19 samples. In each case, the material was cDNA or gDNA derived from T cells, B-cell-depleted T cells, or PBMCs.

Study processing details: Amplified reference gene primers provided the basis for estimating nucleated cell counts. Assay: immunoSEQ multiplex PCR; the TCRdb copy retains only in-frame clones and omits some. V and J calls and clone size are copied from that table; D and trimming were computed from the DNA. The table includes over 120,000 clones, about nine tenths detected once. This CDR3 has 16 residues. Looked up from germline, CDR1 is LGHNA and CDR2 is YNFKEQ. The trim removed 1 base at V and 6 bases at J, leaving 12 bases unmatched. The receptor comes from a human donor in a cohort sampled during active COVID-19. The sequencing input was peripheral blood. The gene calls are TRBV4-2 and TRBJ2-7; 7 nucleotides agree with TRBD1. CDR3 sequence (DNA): TGTGCCAGCAGCCAAGCCTTACAGGGGACGCTTAGCGAGCAGTACTTC. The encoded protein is CASSQALQGTLSEQYF.